The clone carrying this T cell receptor beta chain has ten or more counts. Antigen specificity is unknown. The sample is drawn from a study of T cells in Graves' hyperthyroidism and ophthalmopathy. Newly diagnosed hyperthyroidism, duration under 2 months, in patients aged 18 to 65. A sample of blood taken at first hyperthyroidism diagnosis preceded any ophthalmopathy symptoms. The PBMCs had their origin in 7.5 to 10 ml of fresh peripheral blood. Amplification yielded TCR beta CDR3 regions, with RNA transcripts as the source. TCR CDR3 underwent first-round RT-PCR with the HTBI primer set. In TCRdb, the multiplex PCR reads were re-called with MiXCR into one record per CDR3 protein. The table lists under 300,000 distinct CDR3 sequences, about 25% of them singletons. Study-level points and caveats: Researchers report that a 13 V-J model separated ophthalmopathy from stable hyperthyroidism.

V lost 4 bases to trimming and J lost 6 bases; unmatched junction nucleotides: 9. Germline lookup yields CDR1 SGHRS and CDR2 YFSETQ. CDR3 length: 14 residues. The clonotype was recovered from a man aged 35-49 years with Graves' hyperthyroidism that later progressed to Graves' ophthalmopathy. The sequenced sample consisted of blood. The rearrangement joins TRBV5-1 to TRBJ1-2; TRBD1 matches 7 bases. This CDR3 is CASSRTGTEDGYTF. DNA for the CDR3: TGCGCCAGCAGCCGTACCGGGACAGAGGATGGCTACACCTTC.